What follows is one TCR beta chain and its context. Its antigen is undetermined. These data are taken from a study of T cell responses to AZD1222 COVID-19 vaccine. General observations from the study: Donors were chiefly white British, with a greater number of females, and clonal diversity was perhaps underestimated. At 160-218 and 743-854, vaccine-associated CD4 TCRs were dominant, and they spanned spike.

Doses given second, at about 4 or about 12 weeks, were pooled. In germline, CDR1 is SGHKS, CDR2 YYEKEE (reference sequence). CDR3 size: 15 residues. Between the trimmed V and J ends, which lost 2 bases and 7 bases, there was a span of 18 bases. Here immunoSEQ multiplex PCR was the method, and the copy in TCRdb shows in-frame clones only, minus some. Among roughly 150,000 clones listed, roughly 85% were seen once. The rearrangement uses TRBV5-5 and TRBJ1-2; D is perhaps TRBD1 (6 bases). This material consisted of peripheral blood, taken 28 days after the second AZD1222 dose. The sequence derives from an adult who received the AZD1222 COVID-19 vaccine. The CDR3 DNA follows: TGTGCCAGCAGCTTAGGGGACATGAGACTCCTTGGCTACACCTTC. Its protein product is CASSLGDMRLLGYTF. Based on the CDR3 plus reference TRBV5-5 and TRBJ1-2, the full variable domain is DAGVTQSPTHLIKTRGQQVTLRCSPISGHKSVSWYQQVLGQGPQFIFQYYEKEERGRGNFPDRFSARQFPNYSSELNVNALLLGDSALYLCASSLGDMRLLGYTFGSGTRLTVV.